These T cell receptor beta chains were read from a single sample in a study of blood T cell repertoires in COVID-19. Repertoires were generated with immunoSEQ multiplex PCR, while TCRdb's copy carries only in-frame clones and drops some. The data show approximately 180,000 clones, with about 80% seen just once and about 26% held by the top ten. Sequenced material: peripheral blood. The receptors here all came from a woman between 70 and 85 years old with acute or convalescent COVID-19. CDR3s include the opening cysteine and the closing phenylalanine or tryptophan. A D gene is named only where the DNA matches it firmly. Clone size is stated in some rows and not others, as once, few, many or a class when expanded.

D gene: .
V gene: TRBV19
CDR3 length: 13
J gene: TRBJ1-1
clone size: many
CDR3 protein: CASSIQQGTEAFF
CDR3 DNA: TGTGCCAGTAGTATCCAACAGGGCACTGAAGCTTTCTTT

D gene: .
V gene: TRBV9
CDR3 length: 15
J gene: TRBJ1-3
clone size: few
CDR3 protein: CASSFSKSSGNTIYF
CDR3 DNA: TGTGCCAGCAGCTTCAGTAAAAGCTCTGGAAACACCATATATTTT

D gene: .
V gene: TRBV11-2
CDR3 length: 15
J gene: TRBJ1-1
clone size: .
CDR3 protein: CASSGEEGRDTEAFF
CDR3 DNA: TGTGCCAGCAGCGGGGAGGAGGGTAGGGACACTGAAGCTTTCTTT

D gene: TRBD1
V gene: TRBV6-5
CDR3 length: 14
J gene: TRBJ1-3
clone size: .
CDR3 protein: CASQPDRVRNTIYF
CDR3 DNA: TGTGCCAGCCAGCCCGACAGGGTTAGAAACACCATATATTTT

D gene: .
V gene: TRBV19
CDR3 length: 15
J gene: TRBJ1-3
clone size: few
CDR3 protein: CASTLTGTHGNTIYF
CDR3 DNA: TGTGCCAGTACCCTGACCGGGACACATGGAAACACCATATATTTT

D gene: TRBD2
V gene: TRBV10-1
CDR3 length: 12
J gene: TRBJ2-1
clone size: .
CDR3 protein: CASSEGRAKQFF
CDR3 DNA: TGCGCCAGCAGTGAAGGGAGGGCCAAGCAGTTCTTC

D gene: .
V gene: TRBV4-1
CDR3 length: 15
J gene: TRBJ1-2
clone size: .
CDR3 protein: CASSQDRTSHYGYTF
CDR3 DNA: TGCGCCAGCAGCCAAGATCGAACATCCCACTATGGCTACACCTTC

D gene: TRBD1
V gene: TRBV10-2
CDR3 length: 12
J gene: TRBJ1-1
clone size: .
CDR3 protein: CATYDRGNEAFF
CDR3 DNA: TGCGCCACCTACGACAGGGGTAATGAAGCTTTCTTT

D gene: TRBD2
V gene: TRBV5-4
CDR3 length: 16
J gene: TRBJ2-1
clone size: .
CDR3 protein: CASKGTSGSSYNEQFF
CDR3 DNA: TGTGCCAGCAAGGGGACTAGCGGGAGCTCCTACAATGAGCAGTTCTTC

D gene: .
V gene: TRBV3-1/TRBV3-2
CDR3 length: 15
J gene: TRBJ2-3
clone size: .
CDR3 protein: CASRLATGTKDTQYF
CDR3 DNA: TGTGCCAGCAGACTCGCCACCGGGACAAAAGATACGCAGTATTTT

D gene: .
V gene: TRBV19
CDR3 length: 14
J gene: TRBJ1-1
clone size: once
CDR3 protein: CASSVPGFYTEAFF
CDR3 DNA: TGTGCCAGTAGTGTCCCGGGGTTTTACACTGAAGCTTTCTTT

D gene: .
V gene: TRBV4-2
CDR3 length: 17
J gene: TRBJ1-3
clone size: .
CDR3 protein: CASSQGNVGGIGNTIYF
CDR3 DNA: TGTGCCAGCAGCCAAGGGAATGTTGGAGGTATTGGGAACACCATATATTTT

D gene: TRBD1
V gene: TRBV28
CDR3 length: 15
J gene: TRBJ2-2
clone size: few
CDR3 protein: CASLLGTGVPGELFF
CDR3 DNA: TGTGCCAGCCTACTTGGGACAGGGGTCCCCGGGGAGCTGTTTTTT

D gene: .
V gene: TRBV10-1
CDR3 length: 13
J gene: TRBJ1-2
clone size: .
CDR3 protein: CASSGNRLHGYTF
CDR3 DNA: TGCGCCAGCAGTGGGAACAGGTTACATGGCTACACCTTC

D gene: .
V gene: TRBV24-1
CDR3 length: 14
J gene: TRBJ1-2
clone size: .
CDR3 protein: CATSGGGSLNGYTF
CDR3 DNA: TGTGCCACCAGTGGTGGAGGGTCGCTGAATGGCTACACCTTC

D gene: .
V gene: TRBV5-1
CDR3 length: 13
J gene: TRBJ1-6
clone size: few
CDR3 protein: CASSLSEESPLHF
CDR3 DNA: TGCGCCAGCAGCTTGTCGGAGGAATCACCCCTCCACTTT

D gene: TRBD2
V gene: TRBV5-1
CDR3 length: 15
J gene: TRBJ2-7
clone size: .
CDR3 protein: CASSLTSGSYYEQYF
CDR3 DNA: TGCGCCAGCAGCTTGACTAGCGGGAGTTACTACGAGCAGTACTTC

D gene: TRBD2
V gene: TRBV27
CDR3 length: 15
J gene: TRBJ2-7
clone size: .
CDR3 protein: CASSLDRGGLYEQYF
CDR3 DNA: TGTGCCAGCAGTTTAGACCGGGGGGGACTCTACGAGCAGTACTTC

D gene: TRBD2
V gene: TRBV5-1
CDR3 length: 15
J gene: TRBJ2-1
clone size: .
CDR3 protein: CASSPVAGDINEQFF
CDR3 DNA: TGCGCCAGCAGCCCCGTAGCGGGAGACATCAATGAGCAGTTCTTC

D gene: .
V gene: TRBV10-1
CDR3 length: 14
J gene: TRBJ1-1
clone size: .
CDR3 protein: CASSESMDTRGTFF
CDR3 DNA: TGCGCCAGCAGTGAGTCGATGGACACCAGAGGTACTTTCTTT

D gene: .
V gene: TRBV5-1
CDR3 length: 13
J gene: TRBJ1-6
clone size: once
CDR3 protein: CASSINENSPLHF
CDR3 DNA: TGCGCCAGCAGCATCAATGAGAATTCACCCCTCCACTTT

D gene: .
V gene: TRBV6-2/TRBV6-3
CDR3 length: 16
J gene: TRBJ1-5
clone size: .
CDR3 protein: CASSTKRGVVNQPQHF
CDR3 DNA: TGTGCCAGCAGTACCAAGCGGGGGGTGGTAAATCAGCCCCAGCATTTT

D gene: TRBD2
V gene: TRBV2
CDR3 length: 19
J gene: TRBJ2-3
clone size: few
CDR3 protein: CASKKTTGTSGIRTDTQYF
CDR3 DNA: TGTGCCAGCAAGAAGACGACCGGGACTAGCGGGATTAGAACAGATACGCAGTATTTT

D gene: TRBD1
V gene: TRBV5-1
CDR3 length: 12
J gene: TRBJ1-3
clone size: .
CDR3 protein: CASRDTGDTIYF
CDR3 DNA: TGCGCCAGCAGGGATACAGGGGACACCATATATTTT

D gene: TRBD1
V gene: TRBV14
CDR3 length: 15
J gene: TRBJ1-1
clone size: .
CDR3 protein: CASSHRRGSHTEAFF
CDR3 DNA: TGTGCCAGCAGCCACCGCAGGGGGTCCCACACTGAAGCTTTCTTT

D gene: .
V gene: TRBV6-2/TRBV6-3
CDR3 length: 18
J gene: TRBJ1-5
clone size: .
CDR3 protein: CASSYRTAGPLDNQPQHF
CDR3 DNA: TGTGCCAGCAGTTACCGCACAGCAGGGCCTCTTGACAATCAGCCCCAGCATTTT

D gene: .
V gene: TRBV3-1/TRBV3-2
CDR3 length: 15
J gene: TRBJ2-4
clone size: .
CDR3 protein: CASSQGAGPKNIQYF
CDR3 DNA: TGTGCCAGCAGCCAAGGGGCAGGCCCCAAAAACATTCAGTACTTC

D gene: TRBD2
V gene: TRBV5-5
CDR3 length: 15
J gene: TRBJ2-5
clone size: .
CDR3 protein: CASSSLAGVGETQYF
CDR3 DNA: TGTGCCAGCAGCTCCTTAGCGGGAGTGGGAGAGACCCAGTACTTC

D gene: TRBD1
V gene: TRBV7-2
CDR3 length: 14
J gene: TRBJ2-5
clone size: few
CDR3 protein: CASSLGTGLETQYF
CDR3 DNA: TGTGCCAGCAGCCTCGGGACAGGGCTGGAGACCCAGTACTTC

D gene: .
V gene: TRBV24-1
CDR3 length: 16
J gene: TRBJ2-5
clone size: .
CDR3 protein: CATSDLRGPRLKTQYF
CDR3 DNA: TGTGCCACCAGTGATTTGCGCGGGCCCCGGCTGAAGACCCAGTACTTC

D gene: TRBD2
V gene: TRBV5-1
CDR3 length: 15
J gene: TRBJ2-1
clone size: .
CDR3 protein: CASSLRGLVGDEQFF
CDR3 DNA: TGCGCCAGCAGCTTGAGGGGACTAGTCGGTGATGAGCAGTTCTTC

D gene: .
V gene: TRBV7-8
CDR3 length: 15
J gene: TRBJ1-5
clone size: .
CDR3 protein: CATGSEGDSNQPQHF
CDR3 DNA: TGTGCCACCGGCTCCGAGGGGGATAGCAATCAGCCCCAGCATTTT

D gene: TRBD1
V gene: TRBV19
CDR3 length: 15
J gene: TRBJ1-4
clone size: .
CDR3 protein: CASSPFDRGNEKLFF
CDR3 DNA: TGTGCCAGTTCCCCCTTTGACAGGGGTAATGAAAAACTGTTTTTT

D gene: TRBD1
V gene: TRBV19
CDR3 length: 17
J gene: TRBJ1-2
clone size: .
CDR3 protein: CASSIGTGLPSLDGYTF
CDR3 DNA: TGTGCCAGTAGTATCGGGACAGGGCTCCCATCACTGGATGGCTACACCTTC

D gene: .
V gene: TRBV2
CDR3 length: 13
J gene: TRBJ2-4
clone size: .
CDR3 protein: CASSDSTKNIQYF
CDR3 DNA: TGTGCCAGCAGTGATAGCACGAAAAACATTCAGTACTTC

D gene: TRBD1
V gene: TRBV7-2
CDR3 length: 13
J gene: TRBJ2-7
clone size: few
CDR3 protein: CASSLSSGGAQYF
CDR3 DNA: TGTGCCAGCAGCTTAAGTTCAGGGGGCGCACAGTACTTC

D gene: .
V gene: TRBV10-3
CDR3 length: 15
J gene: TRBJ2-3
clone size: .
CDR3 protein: CAISPTSRRTDTQYF
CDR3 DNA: TGTGCCATCAGTCCGACTAGTCGCCGCACAGATACGCAGTATTTT

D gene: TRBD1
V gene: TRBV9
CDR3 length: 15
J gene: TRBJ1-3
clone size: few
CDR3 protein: CASSVGAGQADTIYF
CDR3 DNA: TGTGCCAGCAGCGTAGGAGCGGGACAGGCGGACACCATATATTTT

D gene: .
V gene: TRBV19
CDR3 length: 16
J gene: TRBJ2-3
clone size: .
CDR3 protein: CASSYREPSSTDTQYF
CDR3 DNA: TGTGCCAGTAGTTATCGGGAGCCGTCTAGCACAGATACGCAGTATTTT

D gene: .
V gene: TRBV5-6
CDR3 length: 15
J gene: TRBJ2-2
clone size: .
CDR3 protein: CASSRTGFNTGELFF
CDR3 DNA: TGTGCCAGCAGCCGCACAGGATTTAACACCGGGGAGCTGTTTTTT

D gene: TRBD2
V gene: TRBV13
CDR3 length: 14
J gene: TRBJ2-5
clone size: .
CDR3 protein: CASSLGLAQETQYF
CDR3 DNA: TGTGCCAGCAGCTTAGGACTAGCGCAAGAGACCCAGTACTTC

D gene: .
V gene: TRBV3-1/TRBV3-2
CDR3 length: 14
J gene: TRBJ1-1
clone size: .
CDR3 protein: CASSPNRVNTEAFF
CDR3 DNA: TGTGCCAGCAGCCCAAACAGGGTAAACACTGAAGCTTTCTTT

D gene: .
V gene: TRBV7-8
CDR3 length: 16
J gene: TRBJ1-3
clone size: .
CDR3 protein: CASSSRTSVSGNTIYF
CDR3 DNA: TGTGCCAGCAGCTCCCGGACAAGTGTCTCTGGAAACACCATATATTTT

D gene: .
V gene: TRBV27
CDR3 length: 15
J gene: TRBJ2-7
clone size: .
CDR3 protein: CASIGRAPDSYEQYF
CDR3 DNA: TGTGCCAGCATCGGGAGAGCACCGGACTCCTACGAGCAGTACTTC

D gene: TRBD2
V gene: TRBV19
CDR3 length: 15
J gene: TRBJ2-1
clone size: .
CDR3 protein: CASRELAGVDNEQFF
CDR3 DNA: TGTGCCAGTAGAGAACTAGCGGGAGTCGACAATGAGCAGTTCTTC

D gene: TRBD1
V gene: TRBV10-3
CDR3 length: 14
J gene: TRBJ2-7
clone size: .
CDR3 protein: CAIRTGTGEDEQYF
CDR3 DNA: TGTGCCATCAGAACCGGGACAGGGGAGGACGAGCAGTACTTC

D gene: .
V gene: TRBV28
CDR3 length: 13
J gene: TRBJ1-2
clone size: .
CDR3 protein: CASGAGPRYGYTF
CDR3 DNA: TGTGCCAGCGGGGCAGGCCCCAGATATGGCTACACCTTC

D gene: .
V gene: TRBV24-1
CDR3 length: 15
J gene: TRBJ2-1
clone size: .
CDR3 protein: CATSDRRGSLNEQFF
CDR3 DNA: TGTGCCACCAGTGACCGTCGGGGTAGCCTCAATGAGCAGTTCTTC

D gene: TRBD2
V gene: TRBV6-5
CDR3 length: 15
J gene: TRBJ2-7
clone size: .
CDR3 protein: CASSLLAGGEYEQYF
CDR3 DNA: TGTGCCAGCAGTTTGCTAGCGGGAGGGGAATACGAGCAGTACTTC

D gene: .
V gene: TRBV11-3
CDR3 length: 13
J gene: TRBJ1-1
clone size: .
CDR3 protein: CASRVNENTEAFF
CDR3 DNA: TGTGCCAGCCGGGTGAACGAGAACACTGAAGCTTTCTTT

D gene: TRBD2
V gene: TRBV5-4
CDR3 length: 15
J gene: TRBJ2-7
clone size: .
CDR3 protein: CASSLSPGTTYEQYF
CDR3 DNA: TGTGCCAGCAGCTTGTCCCCAGGGACTACCTACGAGCAGTACTTC

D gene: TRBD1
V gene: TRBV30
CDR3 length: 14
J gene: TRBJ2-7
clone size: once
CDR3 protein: CAWSGTIQGALRYF
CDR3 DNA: TGTGCCTGGAGTGGAACGATACAGGGGGCTTTGCGATACTTC